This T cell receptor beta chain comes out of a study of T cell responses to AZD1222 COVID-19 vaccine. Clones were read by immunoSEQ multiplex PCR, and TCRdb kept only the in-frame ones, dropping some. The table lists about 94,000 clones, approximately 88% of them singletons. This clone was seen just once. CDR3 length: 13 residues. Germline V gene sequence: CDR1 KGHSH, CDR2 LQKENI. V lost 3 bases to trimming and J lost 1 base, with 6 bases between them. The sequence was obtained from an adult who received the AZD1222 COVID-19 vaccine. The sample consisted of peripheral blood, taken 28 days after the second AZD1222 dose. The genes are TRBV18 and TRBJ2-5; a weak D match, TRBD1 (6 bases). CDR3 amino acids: CASSPGAQETQYF. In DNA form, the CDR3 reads TGTGCCAGCTCACCGGGGGCCCAAGAGACCCAGTACTTC. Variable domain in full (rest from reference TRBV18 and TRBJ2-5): NAGVMQNPRHLVRRRGQEARLRCSPMKGHSHVYWYRQLPEEGLKFMVYLQKENIIDESGMPKERFSAEFPKEGPSILRIQQVVRGDSAAYFCASSPGAQETQYFGPGTRLLVL.